The 2 T cell receptor beta chains in this list originate from one sample, sequenced in a study of molecular identifiers for immune sequencing clone quantification. MiXCR was run by TCRdb on the PCR reads, yielding one entry per CDR3 protein. This sample yields more than 450,000 distinct CDR3 sequences, of which about 25% are seen a single time; around 0.78% belongs to the top ten. The sample consisted of naive CD8+ T cells from blood, with Jurkat cell RNA spiked in. Subset meaning: FACS-sorted CD8+CD4-CCR7+CD45RA+ naive T cells. The receptors shown here come from a human donor in good health. Some libraries in this study had Jurkat cell RNA spiked in.

This clonotype came up a few times. The chain uses TRBV7-9 and TRBJ1-1; the D gene is possibly TRBD1 (5 bases). Deletions cut 2 bases from V and 0 bases from J, with 16 bases between. Germline V gene data show CDR1 as SEHNR and CDR2 as FQNEAQ (reference sequence). The CDR3 has 17 residues. The CDR3 region has the DNA TGTGCCAGCAGCTTACCTCCCGGGACGAACCTGAACACTGAAGCTTTCTTT. It specifies CASSLPPGTNLNTEAFF.

In this sample, this clonotype turned up a few times. The CDR3 end shows no conserved phenylalanine or tryptophan, and so a read error is likely. This chain connects TRBV19 to TRBJ2-1, with D possibly TRBD1 on 5 matching bases. Germline CDR1 reads LNHDA; CDR2 reads SQIVND (reference sequence). Trimming left V 6 bases short and J 2 bases short, with 8 bases between. This CDR3 is 13 amino acids long. The CDR3 here is CASSPTAYNEQFS. In nucleotides, the CDR3 is TGTGCCAGTAGCCCGACAGCCTACAATGAGCAGTTCTCC.